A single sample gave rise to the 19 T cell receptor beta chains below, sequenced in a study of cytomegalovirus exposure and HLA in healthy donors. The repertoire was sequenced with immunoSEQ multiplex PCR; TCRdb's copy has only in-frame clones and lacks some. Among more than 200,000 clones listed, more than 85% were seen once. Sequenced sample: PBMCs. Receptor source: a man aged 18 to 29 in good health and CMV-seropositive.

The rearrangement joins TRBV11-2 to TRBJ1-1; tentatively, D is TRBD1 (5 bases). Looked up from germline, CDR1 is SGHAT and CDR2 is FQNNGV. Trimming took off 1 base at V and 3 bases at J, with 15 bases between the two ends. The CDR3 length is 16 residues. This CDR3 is CASSLGVWGGDTEAFF. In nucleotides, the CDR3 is TGTGCCAGCAGCTTAGGCGTCTGGGGCGGAGACACTGAAGCTTTCTTT.

The DNA of the CDR3 is TGTGCCAGCAGCCAAGACTGGACAGGTGACTACGAGCAGTACTTC. Residues: CASSQDWTGDYEQYF. The chain has TRBV14 and TRBJ2-7; 7 bases line up with TRBD1. The germline V gene has CDR1 SGHDN and CDR2 FVKESK. The V gene end was trimmed by 0 bases and the J gene end by 3 bases; junction bases not matched to a gene: 5. This CDR3 spans 15 amino acids.

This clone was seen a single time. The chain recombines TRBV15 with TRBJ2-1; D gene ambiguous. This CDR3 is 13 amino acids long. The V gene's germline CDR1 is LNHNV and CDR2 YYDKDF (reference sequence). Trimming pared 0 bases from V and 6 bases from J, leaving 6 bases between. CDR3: CATSRDWRNEQFF. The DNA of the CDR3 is TGTGCCACCAGCAGAGATTGGCGCAATGAGCAGTTCTTC.

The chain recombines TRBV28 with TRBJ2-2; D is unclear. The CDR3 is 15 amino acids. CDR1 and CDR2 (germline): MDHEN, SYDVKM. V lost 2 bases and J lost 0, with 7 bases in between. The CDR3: CASSLRYTNTGELFF. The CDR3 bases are TGTGCCAGCAGTTTAAGGTACACGAACACCGGGGAGCTGTTTTTT.

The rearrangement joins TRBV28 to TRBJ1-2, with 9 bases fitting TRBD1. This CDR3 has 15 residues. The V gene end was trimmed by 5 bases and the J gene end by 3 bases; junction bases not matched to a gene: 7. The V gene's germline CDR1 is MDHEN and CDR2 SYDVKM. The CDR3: CASSVQGARDYGYTF. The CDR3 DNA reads TGTGCCAGCAGTGTACAGGGGGCAAGGGACTATGGCTACACCTTC.

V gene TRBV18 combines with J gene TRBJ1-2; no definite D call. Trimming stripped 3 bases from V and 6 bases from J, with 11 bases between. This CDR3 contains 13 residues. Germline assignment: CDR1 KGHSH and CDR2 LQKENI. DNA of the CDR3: TGTGCCAGCTCACCGGCCGGCGAGCATGGCTACACCTTC. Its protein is CASSPAGEHGYTF.

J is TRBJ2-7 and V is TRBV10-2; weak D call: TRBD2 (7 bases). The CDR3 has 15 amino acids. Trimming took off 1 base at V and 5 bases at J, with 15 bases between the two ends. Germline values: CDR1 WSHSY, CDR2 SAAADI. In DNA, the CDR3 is TGCGCCAGCAGTGAGTGGGGGGGGCGCTTCGACGAGCAGTACTTC. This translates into CASSEWGGRFDEQYF.

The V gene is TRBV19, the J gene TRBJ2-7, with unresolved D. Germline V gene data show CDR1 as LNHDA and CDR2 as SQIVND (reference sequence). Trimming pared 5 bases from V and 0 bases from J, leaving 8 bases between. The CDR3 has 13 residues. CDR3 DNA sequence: TGTGCCAGTAGTGACTGGAGCTCCTACGAGCAGTACTTC. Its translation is CASSDWSSYEQYF.

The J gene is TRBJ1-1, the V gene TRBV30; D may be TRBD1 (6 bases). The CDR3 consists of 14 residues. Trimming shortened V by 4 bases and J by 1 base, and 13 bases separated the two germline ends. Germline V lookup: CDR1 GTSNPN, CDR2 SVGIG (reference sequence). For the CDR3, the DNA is TGTGCCTGGAACCTGGGGGGGCGGAACACTGAAGCTTTCTTT. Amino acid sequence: CAWNLGGRNTEAFF.

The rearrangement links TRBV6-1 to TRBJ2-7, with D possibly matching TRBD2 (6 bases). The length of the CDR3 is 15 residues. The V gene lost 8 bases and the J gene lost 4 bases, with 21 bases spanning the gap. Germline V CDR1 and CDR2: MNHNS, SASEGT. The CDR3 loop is CASGTRTGVSYEQYF. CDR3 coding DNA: TGTGCCAGCGGGACGAGGACGGGGGTTTCGTACGAGCAGTACTTC.

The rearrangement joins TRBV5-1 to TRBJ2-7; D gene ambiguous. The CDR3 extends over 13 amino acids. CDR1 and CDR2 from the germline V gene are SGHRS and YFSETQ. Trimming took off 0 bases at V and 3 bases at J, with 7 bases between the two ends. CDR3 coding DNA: TGCGCCAGCAGCTTGGTCCTGGACTACGAGCAGTACTTC. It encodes CASSLVLDYEQYF.

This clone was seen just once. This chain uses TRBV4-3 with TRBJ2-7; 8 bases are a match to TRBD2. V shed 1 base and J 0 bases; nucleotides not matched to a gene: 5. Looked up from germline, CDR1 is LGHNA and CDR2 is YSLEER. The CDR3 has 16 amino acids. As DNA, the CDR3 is TGCGCCAGCAGCCAAGGGGTAGCGGGACTCTCCTACGAGCAGTACTTC. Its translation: CASSQGVAGLSYEQYF.

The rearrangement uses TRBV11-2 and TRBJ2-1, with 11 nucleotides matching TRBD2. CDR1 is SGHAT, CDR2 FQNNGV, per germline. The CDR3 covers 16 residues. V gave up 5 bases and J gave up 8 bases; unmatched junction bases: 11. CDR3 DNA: TGTGCCAGCAGCCTATCCGGGGCTAGCGGGAGGTATGAGCAGTTCTTC. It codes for CASSLSGASGRYEQFF. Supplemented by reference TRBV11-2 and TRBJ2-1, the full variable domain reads EAGVAQSPRYKIIEKRQSVAFWCNPISGHATLYWYQQILGQGPKLLIQFQNNGVVDDSQLPKDRFSAERLKGVDSTLKIQPAKLEDSAVYLCASSLSGASGRYEQFFGPGTRLTVL.

For the CDR3, the DNA is TGTGCCAGCAGTCCTGTCAGGGGTTTCTCCTACGAGCAGTACTTC. It translates to CASSPVRGFSYEQYF. The rearrangement joins TRBV6-5 to TRBJ2-7; D might be TRBD1 (6 bases). CDR3 length: 15 amino acids. Germline V gives CDR1 MNHEY, CDR2 SVGAGI. V lost 5 bases and J lost 0, with 14 bases in between.

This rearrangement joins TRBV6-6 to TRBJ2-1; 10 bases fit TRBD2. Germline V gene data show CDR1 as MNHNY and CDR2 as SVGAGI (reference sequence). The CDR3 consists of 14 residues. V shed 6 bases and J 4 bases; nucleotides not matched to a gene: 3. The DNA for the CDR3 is TGTGCCAGCAGATCGACTAGCGGGTACAATGAGCAGTTCTTC. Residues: CASRSTSGYNEQFF.

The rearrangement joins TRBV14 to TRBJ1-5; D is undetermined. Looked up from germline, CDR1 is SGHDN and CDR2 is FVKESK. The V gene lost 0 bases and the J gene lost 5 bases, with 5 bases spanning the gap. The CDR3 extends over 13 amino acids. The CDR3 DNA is TGTGCCAGCAGCCAAGACCCCTATCAGCCCCAGCATTTT. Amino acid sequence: CASSQDPYQPQHF.

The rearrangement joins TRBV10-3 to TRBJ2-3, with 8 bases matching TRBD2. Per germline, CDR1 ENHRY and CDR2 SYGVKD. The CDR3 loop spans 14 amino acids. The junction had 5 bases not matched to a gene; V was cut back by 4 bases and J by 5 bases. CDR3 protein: CAISGSGTVDTQYF. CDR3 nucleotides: TGTGCCATCAGTGGTAGCGGGACGGTAGATACGCAGTATTTT.

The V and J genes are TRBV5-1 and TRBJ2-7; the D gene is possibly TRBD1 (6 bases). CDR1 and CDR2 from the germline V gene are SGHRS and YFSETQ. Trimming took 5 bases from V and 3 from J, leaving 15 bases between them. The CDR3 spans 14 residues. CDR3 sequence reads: CASRSNTGNYEQYF. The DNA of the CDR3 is TGCGCCAGCAGGTCAAATACAGGGAACTACGAGCAGTACTTC.

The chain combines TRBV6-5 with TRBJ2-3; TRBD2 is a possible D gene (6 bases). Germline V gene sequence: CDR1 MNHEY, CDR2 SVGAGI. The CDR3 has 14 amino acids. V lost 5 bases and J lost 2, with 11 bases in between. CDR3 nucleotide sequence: TGTGCCAGCAGTGGACGGGACTTCACAGATACGCAGTATTTT. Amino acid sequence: CASSGRDFTDTQYF.